Listed below are T cell receptor beta chains from one sample, sequenced in a study of shared clonotypes between healthy human individuals. Assay: immunoSEQ multiplex PCR; the TCRdb copy retains only in-frame clones and omits some. The sample yields 2 million to 2.5 million clones, more than 90% seen once. Sample: naive CD4+ T cells sorted from blood. These receptors came from a man aged 18 to 30 in good health. Both conserved end residues are part of each CDR3. The D gene is left open where the match is weak. Some rows mark clone size as missing; the rest say once, few, many or name a class of expanded clone.

v_call,j_call,cdr3_length,clone_size,d_call,cdr3_aa,cdr3_nt
TRBV5-1,TRBJ1-1,14,NA,NA,CASSLDGSGLGAFF,TGCGCCAGCAGCTTGGATGGAAGCGGGCTCGGAGCTTTCTTT
TRBV18,TRBJ2-5,13,once,NA,CASSPRLQETQYF,TGTGCCAGCTCACCACGGCTCCAAGAGACCCAGTACTTC
TRBV6-6,TRBJ1-5,16,NA,TRBD1,CASSYGPEGARQPQHF,TGTGCCAGCAGTTACGGCCCAGAGGGGGCCAGGCAGCCCCAGCATTTT
TRBV9,TRBJ2-3,16,NA,TRBD1,CASSLGRGIGTDTQYF,TGTGCCAGCAGCTTGGGCAGGGGGATAGGAACAGATACGCAGTATTTT
TRBV6-5,TRBJ1-3,14,NA,NA,CASRERHSGNTIYF,TGTGCCAGCAGGGAGAGGCACTCTGGAAACACCATATATTTT
TRBV2,TRBJ2-1,13,NA,NA,CASSQDRGNEQFF,TGTGCCAGCAGTCAGGACAGAGGCAATGAGCAGTTCTTC
TRBV11-3,TRBJ1-2,15,NA,NA,CASSSRVGRNYGYTF,TGTGCCAGCAGCTCCAGGGTAGGGCGTAACTATGGCTACACCTTC
TRBV5-4,TRBJ2-3,15,NA,NA,CASSLAEGPTDTQYF,TGTGCCAGCAGCTTGGCAGAAGGGCCAACAGATACGCAGTATTTT
TRBV25-1,TRBJ2-7,12,few,NA,CASSGGAREQYF,TGTGCCAGCAGTGGGGGGGCGCGCGAGCAGTACTTC
TRBV4-3,TRBJ2-1,16,NA,TRBD2,CASSQDLAGAWNEQFF,TGCGCCAGCAGCCAAGATCTAGCGGGAGCCTGGAATGAGCAGTTCTTC
TRBV7-2,TRBJ1-1,14,NA,NA,CASSFGYGYPEAFF,TGTGCCAGCAGCTTCGGGTACGGCTACCCTGAAGCTTTCTTT
TRBV5-1,TRBJ1-1,17,NA,NA,CASSLRGSSGEGTEAFF,TGCGCCAGCAGCTTGCGGGGGAGTAGTGGGGAAGGCACTGAAGCTTTCTTT
TRBV9,TRBJ2-3,16,NA,TRBD2,CASSGGLAGRTDTQYF,TGTGCCAGCAGCGGAGGGCTAGCGGGCCGCACAGATACGCAGTATTTT
TRBV5-4,TRBJ2-5,15,NA,TRBD2,CASSSTSGRQETQYF,TGTGCCAGCAGCTCCACTAGCGGGAGGCAAGAGACCCAGTACTTC
TRBV5-3,TRBJ1-6,15,few,NA,CARRSGPTPCSPLHF,TGTGCCAGAAGGAGCGGGCCGACTCCTTGTTCACCCCTCCACTTT
TRBV5-1,TRBJ2-7,14,NA,TRBD2,CASSSGLSSYEQYF,TGCGCCAGCAGCTCGGGACTAAGCTCCTACGAGCAGTACTTC
TRBV2,TRBJ2-3,15,NA,TRBD2,CASSEAGGPTDTQYF,TGTGCCAGCAGTGAGGCGGGAGGGCCCACAGATACGCAGTATTTT
TRBV5-1,TRBJ1-1,13,NA,NA,CASSTSPGSEAFF,TGCGCCAGCAGCACGTCACCAGGTTCTGAAGCTTTCTTT
TRBV5-1,TRBJ2-2,16,NA,TRBD1,CASSLEGQGNTGELFF,TGCGCCAGCAGCTTGGAGGGACAGGGCAACACCGGGGAGCTGTTTTTT
TRBV29-1,TRBJ2-7,17,NA,NA,CSVDRGASGSGSYEQYF,TGCAGCGTGGACAGGGGAGCTAGCGGGAGTGGATCCTACGAGCAGTACTTC
TRBV7-6,TRBJ1-2,14,NA,TRBD1,CASSPGTGGYGYTF,TGTGCCAGCAGCCCGGGGACAGGGGGTTATGGCTACACCTTC
TRBV5-1,TRBJ2-1,15,NA,NA,CASSLDSSSYNEQFF,TGCGCCAGCAGCTTGGACTCAAGCTCCTACAATGAGCAGTTCTTC
TRBV7-9,TRBJ1-1,15,NA,TRBD1,CASSRGTGSSTEAFF,TGTGCCAGCAGCCGGGGGACAGGGAGTAGCACTGAAGCTTTCTTT
TRBV9,TRBJ2-5,13,NA,NA,CASSVRDQETQYF,TGTGCCAGCAGCGTCAGGGACCAAGAGACCCAGTACTTC
TRBV29-1,TRBJ1-1,16,NA,TRBD1,CSVRLGTGAPATEAFF,TGCAGCGTCCGATTGGGGACAGGGGCCCCTGCCACTGAAGCTTTCTTT
TRBV28,TRBJ1-6,14,NA,NA,CASTPARVNSPLHF,TGTGCCAGCACCCCCGCGAGGGTGAATTCACCCCTCCACTTT
TRBV7-2,TRBJ2-1,13,once,NA,CASSRSLANEQFF,TGTGCCAGCAGCCGATCTCTAGCTAATGAGCAGTTCTTC
TRBV27,TRBJ1-1,14,NA,TRBD1,CASYDRGLGTEAFF,TGTGCCAGTTACGACAGGGGGCTTGGCACTGAAGCTTTCTTT
TRBV28,TRBJ1-4,13,NA,NA,CASSSTITEKLFF,TGTGCCAGCAGTTCAACAATAACTGAAAAACTGTTTTTT
TRBV5-4,TRBJ2-6,16,once,TRBD2,CASSLAGGSGANVLTF,TGTGCCAGCAGCTTAGCGGGGGGCTCTGGGGCCAACGTCCTGACTTTC
TRBV14,TRBJ1-1,13,NA,NA,CASSPAVNTEAFF,TGTGCCAGCAGCCCCGCGGTGAACACTGAAGCTTTCTTT
TRBV2,TRBJ1-3,13,few,NA,CASQENSGNTIYF,TGTGCCAGCCAGGAAAACTCTGGAAACACCATATATTTT
TRBV10-1,TRBJ1-1,13,NA,NA,CASSERGGTEAFF,TGCGCCAGCAGTGAGAGAGGGGGCACTGAAGCTTTCTTT
TRBV7-3,TRBJ2-3,15,NA,NA,CASSPDGVSTDTQYF,TGTGCCAGCAGCCCTGACGGGGTCAGCACAGATACGCAGTATTTT
TRBV6-5,TRBJ2-3,15,once,TRBD2,CASSKLAGGTDTQYF,TGTGCCAGCAGTAAACTAGCGGGAGGGACAGATACGCAGTATTTT
TRBV25-1,TRBJ1-5,12,NA,NA,CASKGRDQPQHF,TGTGCCAGCAAAGGTCGCGACCAGCCCCAGCATTTT
TRBV10-3,TRBJ1-2,13,NA,NA,CAISDLGGYGYTF,TGTGCCATCAGTGACCTCGGGGGTTACGGCTACACCTTC
TRBV5-6,TRBJ2-1,16,NA,NA,CASSFPNPGPYNEQFF,TGTGCCAGCAGCTTCCCAAACCCGGGACCCTACAATGAGCAGTTCTTC
TRBV7-2,TRBJ1-2,13,NA,NA,CASSSVATRSYTF,TGTGCCAGCAGCTCTGTGGCGACACGGAGCTACACCTTC
TRBV29-1,TRBJ2-5,12,NA,TRBD1,CSTQQGQETQYF,TGCAGCACCCAACAGGGGCAAGAGACCCAGTACTTC
TRBV5-1,TRBJ1-5,15,NA,NA,CASSLEAGANQPQHF,TGCGCCAGCAGCTTGGAGGCAGGGGCGAACCAGCCCCAGCATTTT
TRBV19,TRBJ1-5,15,NA,NA,CASMTGSNSNQPQHF,TGTGCCAGTATGACGGGGTCCAATAGCAATCAGCCCCAGCATTTT
TRBV5-4,TRBJ1-1,13,NA,NA,CASSMGANTEAFF,TGTGCCAGCAGCATGGGCGCGAACACTGAAGCTTTCTTT
TRBV6-1,TRBJ2-5,14,NA,TRBD2,CATQSGGVSETQYF,TGTGCCACCCAGAGCGGGGGGGTTTCTGAGACCCAGTACTTC
TRBV7-6,TRBJ2-1,16,NA,TRBD2,CASSSIAGARYNEQFF,TGTGCCAGCAGCTCCATAGCGGGAGCACGGTACAATGAGCAGTTCTTC
TRBV18,TRBJ1-1,14,NA,NA,CASSPVGVDTEAFF,TGTGCCAGCTCACCGGTGGGAGTAGACACTGAAGCTTTCTTT
TRBV5-6,TRBJ1-1,14,NA,NA,CASSWVNLNTEAFF,TGTGCCAGCAGCTGGGTCAATTTGAACACTGAAGCCTTCTTT
TRBV7-2,TRBJ2-2,17,once,TRBD2,CASSLALRTSGTGELFF,TGTGCCAGCAGCTTAGCGCTTCGGACTAGCGGGACCGGGGAGCTGTTTTTT
TRBV30,TRBJ1-3,14,NA,NA,CAWSKVNSGNTIYF,TGTGCCTGGAGTAAGGTTAATTCTGGAAACACCATATATTTT
TRBV10-2,TRBJ2-5,13,NA,NA,CASNRALQETQYF,TGCGCCAGCAACCGGGCCCTCCAAGAGACCCAGTACTTC
TRBV6-1,TRBJ1-4,15,NA,TRBD1,CASKNRGPTNEKLFF,TGTGCCAGCAAGAACAGGGGGCCAACTAATGAAAAACTGTTTTTT
TRBV5-5,TRBJ1-6,15,NA,TRBD1,CASGTGDSRNSPLHF,TGTGCCAGCGGGACAGGGGACTCGAGAAATTCACCCCTCCACTTT
TRBV7-9,TRBJ2-7,16,NA,NA,CASTPFFAGSSYEQYF,TGTGCCAGCACCCCCTTCTTCGCGGGTAGCTCCTACGAGCAGTACTTC
TRBV7-9,TRBJ2-7,15,NA,NA,CASSLDTADPYEQYF,TGTGCCAGCAGCTTAGATACGGCAGACCCGTACGAGCAGTACTTC
TRBV7-2,TRBJ2-2,13,NA,NA,CASSRLNTGELFF,TGTGCCAGCAGCCGATTAAACACCGGGGAGCTGTTTTTT